This record looks at one T cell receptor beta chain sequence and its context. The antigen it recognizes is unknown. Base qualities are not provided; no much larger clone lies one nucleotide away. From the cysteine through the phenylalanine, the CDR3 covers 15 amino acids. The only DNA kept is the CDR3, 45 bases in frame from the first base. CDR1 and CDR2 are read off the germline V gene (reference sequence) as SGHKS and YYEKEE. The germline V and J ends show losses of 3 bases and 3 bases respectively, and no gene match explains 6 bases of the junction. The data originate from a study of blood T cell repertoires in COVID-19 (dated by TCRdb to the early 2020s). As for the study more broadly: Collaborator samples came from the United States, Italy and Spain and covered acute and convalescent phases of COVID-19. The prospective study material was composed of cDNA or gDNA derived from T cells, B-cell-depleted T cells, or PBMCs. Samples came from the ongoing ImmuneRACE study (first 160 participants) plus 1,254 subjects from 6 global collaborators. Sample metadata almost always included a de-identified subject ID, COVID-19 status, age in years and sex. HLA class I and class II types, where available, came from metadata supplied by the sample provider rather than from assay-based typing. The dataset comprised deeply sampled blood TCRbeta repertoires from subjects exposed to, actively infected with, or recovered from COVID-19. The repertoires were made available in a free public database intended to serve as a resource for research on the immune response to SARS-CoV-2.

The immunoSEQ Assay, a bias-controlled multiplex PCR, was used to amplify TCRbeta CDR3 regions from genomic DNA. The published analysis was carried out like this. The number of nucleated cells in each sample was estimated from the amplification of reference gene primers within the assay. To quantify the absolute abundance of each unique TCRbeta CDR3 rearrangement, sequence reads were collapsed and filtered. Productive Simpson clonality was computed per sample as the square root of Simpson's diversity index over productive rearrangements. Here the immuneACCESS table is served through TCRdb, limited to in-frame sequences with V and J called. Missing clones are a known gap in these copies; in checked studies unresolved V genes cover under half, and the rest lacks a known reason. D and trimming come from the DNA, and the V and J calls and clone size come from that table. The sample profile shows 100,000 to 150,000 clones; roughly 84% of them were found once. The ten largest clones add up to around 12% of the sample.

Results and caveats for the whole study, not just this receptor: The amount of clinical and demographic metadata varied by source and participant and was provided uncurated.

Samples from volunteer blood donors who had recovered from COVID-19 were contributed by a second Seattle source. The collaborating institutions used their own protocols to collect whole blood in K2EDTA tubes. For TCRbeta analysis, collaborators shipped samples in one of three forms: frozen whole blood, isolated PBMCs, or DNA extracted from either of those sample types. The sequencing sample was made of peripheral blood. The sequence links TRBV5-5 to TRBJ1-1; 9 central bases correspond to TRBD1. The sequence derives from a woman under 40 who had recovered from COVID-19. The CDR3 is CASSSDRGGYTEAFF. At the DNA level, the sequence is TGTGCCAGCAGCTCGGACAGGGGAGGGTACACTGAAGCTTTCTTT.